These 13 T cell receptor beta chains originate from one sample sequenced in a study of T cells after yellow fever vaccination. TCRdb fed the 5' RACE reads into MiXCR, producing one record per CDR3 protein. The sample has fewer than 400,000 distinct CDR3 sequences, roughly a tenth seen once; the top ten hold 2.5% to 4%. The sequencing used CD4+ T cells sorted from PBMCs, collected 45 days after the yellow fever booster vaccination. The receptors originated from a man aged 18-30 years who received the YFV17D yellow fever vaccine.

This clonotype was found many times. This rearrangement joins TRBV19 to TRBJ1-3; D unresolved. V lost 5 bases, J lost 0 bases, and 8 bases lay in between. The CDR3 covers 14 residues. Germline values: CDR1 LNHDA, CDR2 SQIVND (reference sequence). The CDR3 protein is CASSVTRSGNTIYF. CDR3 in DNA: TGTGCCAGTAGTGTGACCCGCTCTGGAAACACCATATATTTT.

This clonotype was detected a few times. V gene TRBV20-1 combines with J gene TRBJ1-2, with D tentatively TRBD1 (6 bases). V lost 2 bases and J lost 8, with 21 bases in between. The CDR3 extends over 15 amino acids. Germline CDR1 reads DFQATT; CDR2 reads SNEGSKA (reference sequence). CDR3 nucleotides: TGCAGTGCTAGAACGTCTCGGGGGGCAGCAAGCGGCTACACCTTC. Protein sequence: CSARTSRGAASGYTF.

This clonotype was counted many times. The chain couples TRBV6-2 or TRBV6-3 to TRBJ1-5; no definite D call. The V gene lost 6 bases and the J gene lost 7 bases, with 16 bases spanning the gap. Germline V gene data show CDR1 as MNHEY and CDR2 as SVGEGT. The CDR3 loop spans 14 amino acids. CDR3 residues: CASSPLGGIQPQHF. The CDR3 coding sequence is TGTGCCAGCAGCCCCCTGGGCGGGATCCAGCCCCAGCATTTT.

In its sample, this clonotype was seen a few times. This chain uses TRBV11-2 with TRBJ1-5; D perhaps matches TRBD1 (5 bases). The CDR3 sequence is 14 residues long. Trimming shortened V by 5 bases and J by 6 bases, and 14 bases separated the two germline ends. Per the germline V gene, CDR1 is SGHAT and CDR2 is FQNNGV. As DNA, the CDR3 is TGTGCCAGCAGCGGGGCGGGGGGAGGTCAGCCCCAGCATTTT. This encodes CASSGAGGGQPQHF.

This chain connects TRBV7-2 to TRBJ2-3; TRBD2 might be the D (7 bases). This CDR3 is 16 amino acids long. In germline, CDR1 is SGHTA, CDR2 FQGNSA. V lost 0 bases, J lost 8 bases, and 18 bases lay in between. The CDR3 nucleotides are TGTGCCAGCAGCTTAGCTCTGGGCGGGGGCGAGGGTACGCAGTATTTT. This translates into CASSLALGGGEGTQYF.

The chain joins TRBV5-1 to TRBJ2-1; D call uncertain. Germline lookup yields CDR1 SGHRS and CDR2 YFSETQ. The CDR3 consists of 14 residues. The germline V and J ends were trimmed by 3 bases and 0 bases, with 7 bases remaining between them. The DNA of the CDR3 is TGCGCCAGCAGCTCCATGGCCTCCTACAATGAGCAGTTCTTC. It yields the protein CASSSMASYNEQFF. Supplemented by reference TRBV5-1 and TRBJ2-1, the full variable domain reads KAGVTQTPRYLIKTRGQQVTLSCSPISGHRSVSWYQQTPGQGLQFLFEYFSETQRNKGNFPGRFSGRQFSNSRSEMNVSTLELGDSALYLCASSSMASYNEQFFGPGTRLTVL.

The table lists this clonotype with many counts. The chain couples TRBV12-3 or TRBV12-4 to TRBJ2-2; 7 nucleotides align to TRBD1. Trimming cost V 6 bases and J 1 base; bases outside gene matches: 2. This CDR3 has 14 residues. CDR3 nucleotide sequence: TGTGCCAGCAGATGGACAGGGAACACCGGGGAGCTGTTTTTT. This translates into CASRWTGNTGELFF.

This chain joins TRBV28 and TRBJ1-6; D uncertain. The CDR3 sequence is 20 residues long. Trimming took off 4 bases at V and 0 bases at J, with 22 bases between the two ends. Per germline, CDR1 MDHEN and CDR2 SYDVKM. CDR3 coding DNA: TGTGCCAGCAGTTCCTTGGATTTTGTACGGGCCTCCTCCTATAATTCACCCCTCCACTTT. Its protein is CASSSLDFVRASSYNSPLHF.

This clonotype turned up a few times. V gene TRBV12-3 or TRBV12-4 combines with J gene TRBJ2-2, with 8 positions matching TRBD2. The CDR3 sequence is 15 residues long. V was clipped by 6 bases and J by 2 bases; unmatched bases: 5. In DNA, the CDR3 is TGTGCCAGCAGATGGGCGGGGGGTAACACCGGGGAGCTGTTTTTT. Translating it yields CASRWAGGNTGELFF.

The chain recombines TRBV15 with TRBJ1-1; maybe TRBD1 (6 bases). This CDR3 has 13 residues. CDR1 is LNHNV and CDR2 is YYDKDF in the germline V gene (reference sequence). V lost 5 bases and J lost 1, with 8 bases in between. For the CDR3, the DNA is TGTGCCACCAGCTTGGGACAGAACACTGAAGCTTTCTTT. As protein: CATSLGQNTEAFF.

This rearrangement joins TRBV9 to TRBJ1-5; D call uncertain. Germline CDR1 and CDR2: SGDLS and YYNGEE. The CDR3 totals 14 residues. V was cut by 3 bases and J by 7 bases, with 14 bases left in between. CDR3 bases: TGTGCCAGCAGCGCGCTGGCTTTCGGGCAGCCCCAGCATTTT. This sequence encodes CASSALAFGQPQHF. The variable domain in full, with the rest retrieved from reference TRBV9 and TRBJ1-5, is DSGVTQTPKHLITATGQRVTLRCSPRSGDLSVYWYQQSLDQGLQFLIQYYNGEERAKGNILERFSAQQFPDLHSELNLSSLELGDSALYFCASSALAFGQPQHFGDGTRLSIL.

The table lists this clonotype with many counts. This chain joins TRBV5-1 and TRBJ2-3; D tentatively reads TRBD1 or TRBD2 (5 bases each). Trimming left V 0 bases short and J 1 base short, with 12 bases between. Germline V gene lookup returns CDR1 SGHRS and CDR2 YFSETQ. The CDR3 length is 16 residues. CDR3 region: CASSLGVRDRTDTQYF. The CDR3 DNA reads TGCGCCAGCAGCTTGGGGGTCCGGGACCGCACAGATACGCAGTATTTT.

This clonotype has just a few counts. The chain employs TRBV5-1 and TRBJ2-7; D ambiguous. Germline assignment: CDR1 SGHRS and CDR2 YFSETQ. The CDR3 is made up of 14 amino acids. V was clipped by 2 bases and J by 5 bases, with 14 bases between them. CDR3 nucleotide sequence: TGCGCCAGCAGCTTTCGGTTGGGGTTGGACGAGCAGTACTTC. This sequence encodes CASSFRLGLDEQYF.